These 21 T cell receptor beta chains were all obtained from the same sample, sequenced in a study of T cell changes during pregnancy in multiple sclerosis. Here immunoSEQ multiplex PCR was the method, and the copy in TCRdb shows in-frame clones only, minus some. The sample holds roughly 110,000 clones, around 93% seen once. This specimen consisted of peripheral blood, obtained after pregnancy. These receptors were taken from a female donor with multiple sclerosis, enrolled in a pregnancy study.

Here the CDR3 reads CSAEWGGQNTEAFF. The CDR3 bases are TGCAGCGCAGAATGGGGGGGGCAGAACACTGAAGCTTTCTTT. The V and J genes are TRBV29-1 and TRBJ1-1; D perhaps matches TRBD1 (6 bases). Trimming left V 7 bases short and J 1 base short, with 16 bases between. The CDR3 sequence is 14 residues long. CDR1 SQVTM and CDR2 ANQGSEA come from the germline V gene.

The chain is built from TRBV5-4 and TRBJ2-5, with D possibly TRBD2 on 6 matching bases. Trimming removed 4 bases at V and 5 bases at J, with 12 bases between. The germline V gene encodes CDR1 SGHNT and CDR2 YYREEE (reference sequence). This CDR3 region has 13 residues. The CDR3 loop reads CASSQTRVETQYF. In DNA, the CDR3 is TGTGCCAGCAGCCAGACTAGAGTCGAGACCCAGTACTTC. The variable domain in full, completed from reference TRBV5-4 and TRBJ2-5, reads ETGVTQSPTHLIKTRGQQVTLRCSSQSGHNTVSWYQQALGQGPQFIFQYYREEENGRGNFPPRFSGLQFPNYSSELNVNALELDDSALYLCASSQTRVETQYFGPGTRLLVL.

The J gene is TRBJ2-4, the V gene TRBV7-9; 12 positions match TRBD2. The CDR3 extends over 17 amino acids. Germline-derived CDR1 and CDR2 are SEHNR and FQNEAQ (reference sequence). V gave up 2 bases and J gave up 1 base; unmatched junction bases: 3. The CDR3 DNA is TGTGCCAGCAGCTTACCTAGCGGGAGGGGGGCCAAAAACATTCAGTACTTC. This gives the protein CASSLPSGRGAKNIQYF.

This chain uses TRBV9 with TRBJ1-3; 12 nucleotides align to TRBD1. The CDR3 loop spans 15 amino acids. Germline V gene data show CDR1 as SGDLS and CDR2 as YYNGEE. V was pared by 3 bases and J by 4 bases, with 2 bases of the junction left unmatched. The chain's CDR3 is CASSEGTGGGNTIYF. The CDR3 bases are TGTGCCAGCAGCGAAGGGACAGGGGGCGGAAACACCATATATTTT. Complete variable domain (other parts from reference TRBV9 and TRBJ1-3): DSGVTQTPKHLITATGQRVTLRCSPRSGDLSVYWYQQSLDQGLQFLIQYYNGEERAKGNILERFSAQQFPDLHSELNLSSLELGDSALYFCASSEGTGGGNTIYFGEGSWLTVV.

The V and J genes are TRBV27 and TRBJ2-2; D call uncertain. Germline-derived CDR1 and CDR2 are MNHEY and SMNVEV (reference sequence). V was shortened by 3 bases and J by 1 base, with 3 bases between the two germline ends. The CDR3 has 13 amino acids. The CDR3 nucleotides are TGTGCCAGCAGTTTCCGGAACACCGGGGAGCTGTTTTTT. Residues: CASSFRNTGELFF.

This chain joins TRBV7-9 and TRBJ2-3; 7 bases fit TRBD2. The CDR3 length is 14 residues. The germline gives CDR1 SEHNR, CDR2 FQNEAQ (reference sequence). Trimming took 2 bases from V and 6 from J; bases not matched to a gene: 5. CDR3 bases: TGTGCCAGCAGCTTATCGCGGGAGAAGGATACGCAGTATTTT. This encodes CASSLSREKDTQYF. Variable domain in full (rest from reference TRBV7-9 and TRBJ2-3): DTGVSQNPRHKITKRGQNVTFRCDPISEHNRLYWYRQTLGQGPEFLTYFQNEAQLEKSRLLSDRFSAERPKGSFSTLEIQRTEQGDSAMYLCASSLSREKDTQYFGPGTRLTVL.

As regards this clone: At the DNA level, this CDR3 is encoded by other sequences in the same sample as well. This chain connects TRBV29-1 to TRBJ2-3; D might be TRBD1 (6 bases). V was shortened by 5 bases and J by 4 bases, with 7 bases between the two germline ends. This CDR3 comprises 11 residues. CDR1 is SQVTM and CDR2 is ANQGSEA in the germline V gene. CDR3 region: CSVKGADTQYF. The CDR3 nucleotides read TGCAGCGTTAAGGGGGCAGATACGCAGTATTTT.

This clone came up once. DNA for the CDR3: TGTGCCAGTAGTAAGACCGGGACAGGGAGCTCCTACGAGCAGTACTTC. Residues: CASSKTGTGSSYEQYF. This chain uses TRBV19 with TRBJ2-7, with TRBD1 matching over 9 bases. CDR1 and CDR2 from the germline V gene are LNHDA and SQIVND (reference sequence). After removal of 4 bases from V and 0 bases from J, the junction contained 7 bases not matched to a gene. The CDR3 is 16 amino acids.

This sequence joins TRBV2 and TRBJ1-5; D is unclear. Germline CDR1 and CDR2: SNHLY and FYNNEI. The V and J ends lost 9 bases and 2 bases respectively, with 11 bases between them. The CDR3 is 13 residues long. Here the CDR3 DNA reads TGTGCCAGTCACCAGGAGGGCAATCAGCCCCAGCATTTT. Translation: CASHQEGNQPQHF.

The J gene is TRBJ1-2, the V gene TRBV18; TRBD1 matches 7 bases. Per the germline V gene, CDR1 is KGHSH and CDR2 is LQKENI. Unmatched junction bases numbered 4, after V lost 5 bases and J lost 1 base. The CDR3 spans 14 residues. The CDR3 protein is CASSVDRVNYGYTF. The DNA of the CDR3 is TGTGCCAGCTCAGTCGACAGGGTTAACTATGGCTACACCTTC.

The chain joins TRBV25-1 to TRBJ2-7; tentative D call: TRBD1 (6 bases). Germline values: CDR1 MGHDK, CDR2 SYGVNS. CDR3 size: 16 residues. V dropped 4 bases and J dropped 3 bases, with 19 bases sitting between them. The DNA for the CDR3 is TGTGCCAGCAGTGGCCGAGCTCCGGGACACAACTACGAGCAGTACTTC. Protein product: CASSGRAPGHNYEQYF.

The chain is built from TRBV5-4 and TRBJ2-5; weak D call: TRBD1 (5 bases). Between the trimmed V and J ends, which lost 0 bases and 0 bases, there was a span of 9 bases. CDR3 length equals 15 residues. Germline V gene data show CDR1 as SGHNT and CDR2 as YYREEE (reference sequence). The CDR3 loop reads CASSLDQGNQETQYF. The CDR3 coding sequence is TGTGCCAGCAGCTTGGACCAGGGCAACCAAGAGACCCAGTACTTC.

The V and J genes are TRBV10-3 and TRBJ1-2; 8 bases match TRBD1. With V trimmed by 3 bases and J by 8 bases, 11 bases remained unmatched. This CDR3 comprises 15 residues. Germline CDR1 reads ENHRY; CDR2 reads SYGVKD. The CDR3 protein is CAISEQTGVGSGYTF. CDR3 bases: TGTGCCATCAGTGAACAGACAGGGGTCGGGAGCGGCTACACCTTC.

The chain links TRBV30 to TRBJ2-1; TRBD2 is a possible D gene (6 bases). V lost 3 bases to trimming and J lost 7 bases, with 10 bases between them. The CDR3 is made up of 12 amino acids. The germline CDR1 and CDR2 sequences are GTSNPN and SVGIG (reference sequence). The CDR3, as DNA: TGTGCCTGGAGACGGGGGAATAATGAGCAGTTCTTC. This encodes CAWRRGNNEQFF.

The chain recombines TRBV5-1 with TRBJ1-1, with D maybe TRBD1 (6 bases). CDR3 length: 14 residues. V dropped 4 bases and J dropped 7 bases, with 17 bases sitting between them. The germline V gene encodes CDR1 SGHRS and CDR2 YFSETQ. CDR3 residues: CASSPGGTRGEAFF. The CDR3, as DNA: TGCGCCAGCAGCCCGGGAGGGACAAGGGGTGAAGCTTTCTTT.

The J gene is TRBJ2-5, the V gene TRBV30, with 9 bases identical to TRBD1. The J call is uncertain, as TRBJ2-7 better fits the DNA end. The CDR3 runs 13 residues. CDR1 is GTSNPN and CDR2 is SVGIG in the germline V gene (reference sequence). The CDR3 loop is CALGTGSSYEQYF. The CDR3 nucleotides read TGTGCCTTGGGGACAGGGAGCTCCTACGAGCAGTACTTC.

V gene TRBV4-1 combines with J gene TRBJ1-4, with D unclear. The germline V gene has CDR1 MGHRA and CDR2 YSYEKL. Trimming pared 4 bases from V and 4 bases from J, leaving 10 bases between. There are 14 residues in the CDR3. The DNA of the CDR3 is TGCGCCAGCAGCCTAGACGGTCTTAATGAAAAACTGTTTTTT. Translating gives CASSLDGLNEKLFF.

The chain uses TRBV18 and TRBJ1-2; D call uncertain. This CDR3 comprises 15 residues. V lost 3 bases and J lost 3, with 14 bases in between. Germline V gene lookup returns CDR1 KGHSH and CDR2 LQKENI. Here the CDR3 DNA reads TGTGCCAGCTCACCCGGAGCGGCAGACCACTATGGCTACACCTTC. Its protein is CASSPGAADHYGYTF.

The CDR3 DNA reads TGTGCCAGTATGGGGGACAGGGCGCGGACTGAAGCTTTCTTT. It codes for CASMGDRARTEAFF. The V gene is TRBV19, the J gene TRBJ1-1; 9 bases are shared with TRBD1. CDR1 and CDR2 (germline): LNHDA, SQIVND (reference sequence). The CDR3 sequence is 14 residues long. Trimming at V came to 7 bases and at J to 5 bases, leaving 8 bases not matched to a gene.

This clone was recorded only once. CDR3 protein: CASSVAQGNSPLHF. The CDR3 nucleotides read TGTGCCAGCAGCGTAGCCCAGGGGAATTCACCCCTCCACTTT. V and J are TRBV9 and TRBJ1-6; TRBD1 is a possible D gene (6 bases). The CDR3 is 14 residues long. Trimming removed 0 bases at V and 7 bases at J, with 8 bases between. Germline V gene data show CDR1 as SGDLS and CDR2 as YYNGEE.

Here the CDR3 DNA reads TGTGCCAGCAGTTACTCGGAGGGGCATAAGGAAAACGAGCAGTACTTC. Translation: CASSYSEGHKENEQYF. The J gene is TRBJ2-7, the V gene TRBV6-6; D is possibly TRBD2 (6 bases). CDR1 MNHNY and CDR2 SVGAGI come from the germline V gene (reference sequence). CDR3 size: 16 residues. V was pared by 0 bases and J by 5 bases, with 17 bases between.